The 7 T cell receptor beta chains listed next were all sequenced from one sample in a study of OX40 agonist ivuxolimab in advanced cancers. Method: immunoSEQ multiplex PCR; TCRdb's copy keeps in-frame clones and lacks some. The sample records 75,000 to 100,000 clones, roughly nine tenths being singletons. Sample: CD4+ or CD8+ T cells sorted from blood, taken in a trial of the OX40 agonist ivuxolimab. The source is an adult with an advanced solid tumor such as melanoma, head and neck, liver or kidney cancer.

This clone was observed once. The chain employs TRBV7-9 and TRBJ1-1; tentative D call: TRBD1 (5 bases). Germline CDR1 and CDR2: SEHNR and FQNEAQ (reference sequence). The CDR3 consists of 15 residues. V shed 0 bases and J shed 2 bases, with 10 bases lying between them. This chain's CDR3 is CASSLAAGPNTEAFF. The CDR3 DNA follows: TGTGCCAGCAGCTTAGCGGCGGGACCCAACACTGAAGCTTTCTTT. Drawing the rest from reference TRBV7-9 and TRBJ1-1, the complete variable domain is DTGVSQNPRHKITKRGQNVTFRCDPISEHNRLYWYRQTLGQGPEFLTYFQNEAQLEKSRLLSDRFSAERPKGSFSTLEIQRTEQGDSAMYLCASSLAAGPNTEAFFGQGTRLTVV.

The rearrangement joins TRBV10-3 to TRBJ1-1; D remains unclear. V lost 10 bases, J lost 2 bases, and 17 bases lay in between. The CDR3 extends over 14 amino acids. Germline CDR1 and CDR2: ENHRY and SYGVKD. CDR3 nucleotides: TGTGCCACACGGCCTCAGGCCGCTAACACTGAAGCTTTCTTT. Translated, it gives CATRPQAANTEAFF.

This chain uses TRBV7-9 with TRBJ1-2; 7 bases agree with TRBD1. This CDR3 comprises 12 residues. From germline, CDR1 is SEHNR and CDR2 FQNEAQ (reference sequence). V shed 5 bases, J shed 5 bases, and the junction held 2 bases outside the gene matches. DNA of the CDR3: TGTGCCAGCAGCCTGACAGGGTATGGCTACACCTTC. It codes for CASSLTGYGYTF.

The gene calls are TRBV7-3 and TRBJ2-1; 7 bases line up with TRBD1. Trimming at V came to 5 bases and at J to 7 bases, leaving 5 bases not matched to a gene. The germline V gene encodes CDR1 SGHTA and CDR2 FQGTGA. The CDR3 sequence is 13 residues long. Written as DNA, the CDR3 is TGTGCCAGCAGCCGACAGGGAAATAATGAGCAGTTCTTC. Protein sequence: CASSRQGNNEQFF.

The V and J genes are TRBV4-3 and TRBJ2-7, with TRBD2 identical over 9 bases. Germline V CDR1 and CDR2: LGHNA, YSLEER. The V and J ends lost 1 base and 0 bases, in that order; junction bases with no gene match: 13. The CDR3 covers 19 residues. The CDR3 DNA sequence: TGCGCCAGCAGCCAAGCGTGGGGGCGTACTAGCGGGCACTCCTACGAGCAGTACTTC. This translates into CASSQAWGRTSGHSYEQYF.

A few counts support this clone. This chain joins TRBV29-1 and TRBJ2-7, with 7 bases matching TRBD1. The ends lost 7 bases at V and 1 base at J; junction bases unmatched: 4. The CDR3 totals 12 residues. Germline V lookup: CDR1 SQVTM, CDR2 ANQGSEA. CDR3 loop: CSARQGSYEQYF. CDR3 DNA: TGCAGCGCCCGACAGGGTTCCTACGAGCAGTACTTC.

This rearrangement joins TRBV7-2 to TRBJ2-3; weak D call: TRBD2 (5 bases). The CDR3 extends over 15 amino acids. Germline-derived CDR1 and CDR2 are SGHTA and FQGNSA. V lost 4 bases to trimming and J lost 2 bases, with 13 bases between them. The CDR3 DNA sequence: TGTGCCAGCAGCTCCCAACCAGGACTCACAGATACGCAGTATTTT. This gives the protein CASSSQPGLTDTQYF.